What follows is one TCR beta chain and its context. Its matching antigen is unknown. The data originate from a study of neoadjuvant anti-PD-1 for oral cavity cancer. Study at large: Patients mostly received three to four biweekly nivolumab doses at 3 mg/kg before surgery. Patients without progression got a fourth dose around day 43. Study outcomes and limitations: Each response group had just a few patients in TCR analyses.

Germline values: CDR1 LNHNV, CDR2 YYDKDF (reference sequence). The CDR3 spans 13 residues. V trimming: 4 bases; J trimming: 8 bases; junction bases outside the gene matches: 4. These newly diagnosed stage II-IVA oral cavity squamous cell carcinoma patients had no prior systemic or radiation treatment. The protocol was immunoSEQ multiplex PCR, while the TCRdb copy is restricted to in-frame clones and leaves out a portion. The sample contains roughly 7,000 clones, 76% of which appear only once. The clonotype was recovered from a person between 40 and 85 years old with oral cavity squamous cell carcinoma. The chain uses TRBV15 and TRBJ1-4; 7 bases line up with TRBD1. Sequenced material: PBMCs, taken before nivolumab (anti-PD-1) treatment. As DNA, the CDR3 is TGTGCCACCAGCACCCAGGACAGGGAAAAACTGTTTTTT. This gives the protein CATSTQDREKLFF.